This entry features one T cell receptor (beta chain) sequence. A read error may produce the germline difference seen at one junction end. The entry originates in a study of T cell responses to AZD1222 COVID-19 vaccine. Sequencing used immunoSEQ multiplex PCR; TCRdb keeps in-frame clones, though not all of them. The sample includes about 170,000 clones, about 90% of them seen just once. The sample in question was peripheral blood, obtained 28 days after the second dose of the MenACWY control vaccine. This TCR was recovered from an adult who received the MenACWY meningococcal vaccine as a control.

The CDR3 is CASSEGQALGEEEAFF. DNA for the CDR3: TGTGCCAGCAGCGAAGGACAGGCCCTTGGGGAAGAAGAGGCTTTCTTT. The V and J genes are TRBV6-1 and TRBJ1-1; 7 bases agree with TRBD1. Germline values: CDR1 MNHNS, CDR2 SASEGT. This CDR3 spans 16 amino acids.